Below, 10 T cell receptor beta chains from the same sample are listed, as sequenced in a study of memory CD4+ T cells and cytomegalovirus serostatus. Generated by immunoSEQ multiplex PCR, the TCRdb table keeps only in-frame clones and is missing some. The sample carries fewer than 75,000 clones, over 75% recorded once. Single viable CD3+CD4+CD8-CD45RO+ cells were sorted as the memory CD4+ T cells. The sequenced material came from memory CD4+ T cells from blood. Source of these receptors: an adult in good health and CMV-seronegative.

This clone was detected only a few times. This CDR3 is also generated by other DNA sequences in the sample. The V call is TRBV19, the J call TRBJ1-1; weak D call: TRBD1 (5 bases). Deletions cut 5 bases from V and 2 bases from J, with 9 bases between. The CDR3 consists of 13 residues. Germline CDR1 is LNHDA and CDR2 is SQIVND (reference sequence). This chain's CDR3 is CASSFDRNTEAFF. The CDR3 nucleotides read TGTGCCAGTAGTTTTGACAGAAACACTGAAGCTTTCTTT.

The J gene is TRBJ1-2, the V gene TRBV7-8; D is possibly TRBD1 (5 bases). The ends were cut back, 5 bases at V and 3 bases at J, with 13 bases in the middle. The CDR3 has 14 amino acids. From germline, CDR1 is SGHVS and CDR2 FQNEAQ. The CDR3 nucleotides read TGTGCCAGCAGCGGGTCCTCAGGGCACTATGGCTACACCTTC. Translated: CASSGSSGHYGYTF.

This clone was seen a few times. The rearrangement links TRBV19 to TRBJ1-2; TRBD1 aligns across 8 bases. V trimming: 5 bases; J trimming: 4 bases; junction bases outside the gene matches: 15. The CDR3 is made up of 17 amino acids. CDR1 is LNHDA and CDR2 is SQIVND in the germline V gene (reference sequence). In DNA, the CDR3 is TGTGCCAGTAGTGCCGCGACAGGACAGGGTGATGTCTATGGCTACACCTTC. Its protein product is CASSAATGQGDVYGYTF.

There are a few counts of this clone. The chain links TRBV5-1 to TRBJ2-2; no definite D call. Looked up from germline, CDR1 is SGHRS and CDR2 is YFSETQ. This CDR3 has 14 amino acids. The V gene lost 5 bases and the J gene lost 4 bases, with 12 bases spanning the gap. Here the CDR3 reads CASSISGITGELFF. CDR3 nucleotides: TGCGCCAGCAGTATTTCAGGTATCACCGGGGAGCTGTTTTTT.

The rearrangement uses TRBV11-3 and TRBJ2-3, with 8 bases identical to TRBD2. The CDR3 sequence is 16 residues long. Germline V CDR1 and CDR2: SGHNT, YENEEA. Trimming removed 1 base from V and 2 bases from J; junction bases left unmatched: 5. CDR3 DNA: TGTGCCAGCAGCTTAGGAGCGGGGGACTTCACAGATACGCAGTATTTT. Protein product: CASSLGAGDFTDTQYF.

The chain has TRBV19 and TRBJ1-1, with a tentative D call TRBD1 (6 bases). CDR1 is LNHDA, CDR2 SQIVND, per germline (reference sequence). The V gene lost 9 bases and the J gene lost 0 bases, with 14 bases spanning the gap. This CDR3 spans 14 amino acids. The CDR3, as DNA: TGTGCCAGCAACAGGGAGCCCATGAACACTGAAGCTTTCTTT. This translates into CASNREPMNTEAFF.

The chain employs TRBV12-5 and TRBJ1-5, with 7 bases identical to TRBD1. V shed 6 bases and J 0 bases; nucleotides not matched to a gene: 2. CDR1 and CDR2 from the germline V gene are LGHNT and FRNRAP. This CDR3 spans 14 amino acids. The CDR3 loop reads CASGTGYSNQPQHF. The CDR3, as DNA: TGTGCTAGTGGGACAGGGTATAGCAATCAGCCCCAGCATTTT.

This chain joins TRBV4-1 and TRBJ1-6; TRBD1 matches 10 bases. The J segment lost 7 bases and the V segment lost 0 bases, leaving 3 bases of the junction unmatched. The V gene's germline CDR1 is MGHRA and CDR2 YSYEKL. The CDR3 extends over 16 amino acids. The CDR3 reads CASSQERTGGNSPLHF. The CDR3 coding sequence is TGCGCCAGCAGCCAAGAGCGGACAGGGGGAAATTCACCCCTCCACTTT.

This CDR3 reads CASSLVVGATNEKLFF. In DNA, the CDR3 is TGCGCCAGCAGCTTGGTCGTAGGTGCAACTAATGAAAAACTGTTTTTT. The chain is built from TRBV5-1 and TRBJ1-4, with unresolved D. This CDR3 has 16 residues. Germline V gene data show CDR1 as SGHRS and CDR2 as YFSETQ. Trimming stripped 0 bases from V and 0 bases from J, with 9 bases between.

This clone was counted only a few times. The rearrangement uses TRBV29-1 and TRBJ2-7; D is undetermined. Germline CDR1 and CDR2: SQVTM and ANQGSEA. V lost 3 bases, J lost 3 bases, and 9 bases lay in between. The CDR3 has 12 amino acids. CDR3 region: CSVEARGYEQYF. In nucleotides, the CDR3 is TGCAGCGTTGAGGCCAGAGGCTACGAGCAGTACTTC.